These T cell receptor beta chains were read from a single sample in a study of T cell responses to AZD1222 COVID-19 vaccine. TCRdb's copy holds only in-frame clones and misses some; the assay was immunoSEQ multiplex PCR. The data contain around 180,000 clones, approximately 86% of them seen just once; the ten biggest clones take up about 2.8%. Sequencing was performed on peripheral blood, taken on day 0 of AZD1222 vaccination. The receptors were gathered from an adult in good health. The conserved cysteine and the conserved F or W are not part of the CDR3 here. D genes are given only for firm matches.

J gene: TRBJ2-1
D gene: TRBD2
V gene: TRBV2
CDR3 protein: ASSEGGLAGIYNEQF

J gene: TRBJ1-6
D gene: .
V gene: TRBV3-1/TRBV3-2
CDR3 protein: ASTSGGYNSPLH

J gene: TRBJ1-1
D gene: .
V gene: TRBV5-1
CDR3 protein: ASSLGQGLVAF

J gene: TRBJ1-5
D gene: .
V gene: TRBV30
CDR3 protein: AWSRAEPRGNQPQH

J gene: TRBJ2-7
D gene: .
V gene: TRBV9
CDR3 protein: ASSSGLEQY

J gene: TRBJ1-2
D gene: TRBD1
V gene: TRBV5-1
CDR3 protein: ASSLYRQGRGYT

J gene: TRBJ2-7
D gene: .
V gene: TRBV3-1/TRBV3-2
CDR3 protein: ASSPRDRRRGEQY

J gene: TRBJ1-5
D gene: TRBD1
V gene: TRBV6-5
CDR3 protein: ASNPSQGRQPQH

J gene: TRBJ1-1
D gene: .
V gene: TRBV18
CDR3 protein: ASSPNKLNTEAF

J gene: TRBJ1-1
D gene: .
V gene: TRBV5-1
CDR3 protein: ASSLVGRDEAF

J gene: TRBJ2-7
D gene: TRBD2
V gene: TRBV11-2
CDR3 protein: ASTMTSGSYEQY

J gene: TRBJ2-7
D gene: TRBD2
V gene: TRBV7-6
CDR3 protein: ASSETSGRSYEQY

J gene: TRBJ2-3
D gene: TRBD2
V gene: TRBV7-3
CDR3 protein: ASSSGGSKRDTQY

J gene: TRBJ2-7
D gene: .
V gene: TRBV14
CDR3 protein: ASRKTGGVTYEQY

J gene: TRBJ1-1
D gene: .
V gene: TRBV3-1/TRBV3-2
CDR3 protein: ASSQGGRRTEAF

J gene: TRBJ2-7
D gene: .
V gene: TRBV28
CDR3 protein: ASSSFGEQY

J gene: TRBJ2-7
D gene: .
V gene: TRBV30
CDR3 protein: AWSQEGPGEQY

J gene: TRBJ2-7
D gene: TRBD2
V gene: TRBV27
CDR3 protein: ASSPFIHRATSGYYEQY